This paragraph reports one TCR beta chain. The antigen is undetermined. Measured with immunoSEQ multiplex PCR; TCRdb has only the in-frame clones, and not every one. This sample has about 15,000 clones, with approximately 71% found just once. Germline V CDR1 and CDR2: MDHEN, SYDVKM. The CDR3 length is 16 residues. V trimming: 2 bases; J trimming: 5 bases; junction bases outside the gene matches: 5. The data stem from a study of tumor-infiltrating lymphocytes in localized non-small cell lung cancer. In the study overall: Some samples were collected after neoadjuvant chemotherapy; smokers, never-smokers and several histologies were included. Study outcomes and limitations: Only some patients had TCR sequencing, depending on available tissue. Compared with uninvolved lung, tumors showed higher T cell infiltration by TCRbeta sequencing.

This TCR derives from a human donor with non-small cell lung cancer. The sequenced sample was uninvolved lung tissue not adjacent to the tumor. The chain couples TRBV28 to TRBJ2-1, with 11 bases matching TRBD2. The CDR3, as DNA: TGTGCCAGCAGTTTACTGACTAGCGGGGTAGACAATGAGCAGTTCTTC. It specifies CASSLLTSGVDNEQFF. Full variable domain (remainder filled in from reference TRBV28 and TRBJ2-1): DVKVTQSSRYLVKRTGEKVFLECVQDMDHENMFWYRQDPGLGLRLIYFSYDVKMKEKGDIPEGYSVSREKKERFSLILESASTNQTSMYLCASSLLTSGVDNEQFFGPGTRLTVL.